The rows below give T cell receptor beta chains drawn from one sample of a study of T-cell memory formation after mild COVID-19. TCRdb itself ran the 5' RACE reads through MiXCR, one entry per CDR3 protein. In the table there are approximately 400,000 distinct CDR3 sequences, approximately 25% of which are singletons. Sequencing used PBMCs or a T cell subset sorted from them (not recorded which). Receptor source: an adult woman who had mild COVID-19 (a few samples of this study predate the infection). Cell type and time point are not known. CDR3s include the opening cysteine and the closing phenylalanine or tryptophan. The D gene is left open where the match is weak. Not every row has a clone size; where given, it reads once, few, many or a size class.

D: .
V: TRBV3-1
size: .
J: TRBJ1-2
CDR3: CASSLRTSFNYGYTF
DNA: TGTGCCAGCAGCCTCCGGACAAGCTTTAACTATGGCTACACCTTC

D: TRBD1
V: TRBV20-1
size: .
J: TRBJ1-1
CDR3: CSALRRPEQGDTEAFF
DNA: TGCAGTGCCCTCCGGAGGCCGGAACAGGGGGACACTGAAGCTTTCTTT

D: TRBD1
V: TRBV7-8
size: few
J: TRBJ1-2
CDR3: CASSLYQPTTGGLYGYTF
DNA: TGTGCCAGCAGCTTATACCAACCGACGACAGGGGGGCTTTATGGCTACACCTTC

D: TRBD1
V: TRBV7-2
size: .
J: TRBJ2-5
CDR3: CASSRGDRVFETQYF
DNA: TGTGCCAGCAGCCGCGGGGACAGGGTTTTCGAGACCCAGTACTTC

D: .
V: TRBV7-2
size: few
J: TRBJ1-6
CDR3: CASSLGTGWGNSPLHF
DNA: TGTGCCAGCAGCTTAGGTACAGGGTGGGGCAATTCACCCCTCCACTTT

D: .
V: TRBV5-5
size: .
J: TRBJ1-2
CDR3: CASSLGQKYGYTF
DNA: TGTGCCAGCAGCTTGGGTCAGAAATATGGCTACACCTTC

D: .
V: TRBV6-5
size: few
J: TRBJ1-1
CDR3: CASSYSTAGAEAFF
DNA: TGTGCCAGCAGTTACTCGACCGCGGGCGCTGAAGCTTTCTTT

D: .
V: TRBV21-1
size: few
J: TRBJ2-2
CDR3: CASRLEASGSTTGELFF
DNA: TGTGCCAGCAGACTTGAGGCTAGCGGGAGCACAACCGGGGAGCTGTTTTTT

D: TRBD1
V: TRBV29-1
size: .
J: TRBJ1-2
CDR3: CSVPEKGQQVYGYTF
DNA: TGCAGCGTTCCGGAAAAGGGACAGCAGGTCTATGGCTACACCTTC

D: .
V: TRBV5-1
size: few
J: TRBJ1-3
CDR3: CASSPLTGQPLSGNTIYF
DNA: TGCGCCAGCAGCCCCCTGACCGGACAGCCGCTCTCTGGAAACACCATATATTTT

D: TRBD2
V: TRBV11-2
size: .
J: TRBJ2-7
CDR3: CASSLVDSGTYEQYF
DNA: TGTGCCAGCAGCTTAGTCGACAGCGGGACCTACGAGCAGTACTTC

D: .
V: TRBV6-5
size: few
J: TRBJ2-2
CDR3: CASSYSGISGRTGELFF
DNA: TGTGCCAGCAGTTACTCGGGAATCTCCGGTCGTACCGGGGAGCTGTTTTTT

D: .
V: TRBV20-1
size: few
J: TRBJ1-5
CDR3: CSARDPGLGNQPQHF
DNA: TGCAGTGCTAGAGATCCGGGGTTGGGGAATCAGCCCCAGCATTTT

D: TRBD1
V: TRBV20-1
size: few
J: TRBJ2-7
CDR3: CSARAHGTGSYEQYF
DNA: TGCAGTGCTAGAGCTCACGGGACAGGGTCCTACGAGCAGTACTTC

D: .
V: TRBV24-1
size: .
J: TRBJ1-3
CDR3: CATSDGGNTIYF
DNA: TGTGCCACCAGTGACGGGGGAAACACCATATATTTT

D: .
V: TRBV4-2
size: few
J: TRBJ2-7
CDR3: CASSQELSYEQYF
DNA: TGTGCCAGCAGCCAGGAACTAAGCTACGAGCAGTACTTC

D: .
V: TRBV20-1
size: few
J: TRBJ1-1
CDR3: CSAPGVGTEAFF
DNA: TGCAGTGCCCCGGGGGTGGGCACTGAAGCTTTCTTT